This T cell receptor beta chain was obtained from a study of blood T cells in healthy people across ages. Through a sample-barcoded 5' primer and a J-beta primer mix, a second PCR was run for roughly 7 to 11 cycles. Every cDNA molecule carried a tag from a template-switch adaptor bearing 12 random nucleotides. Each single sample gave us at least 3 million CDR3-containing paired-end reads. TCRdb reprocessed the 5' RACE reads with MiXCR, giving one entry per CDR3 protein. The table shows about 780,000 distinct CDR3 sequences, with 35% to 60% occurring only once. CDR1 and CDR2 from the germline V gene are SNHLY and FYNNEI. The CDR3 extends over 14 amino acids. V lost 3 bases and J lost 2, with 10 bases in between. This clonotype was seen repeatedly, ten times or more.

The chain combines TRBV2 with TRBJ2-5; D gene unclear. Specimen: blood. The TCR was taken from a man at least 80 years old in good health. The CDR3 sequence: CASSEFALQETQYF. CDR3 nucleotides: TGTGCCAGCAGTGAGTTTGCCCTACAAGAGACCCAGTACTTC. The variable domain in full, completed from reference TRBV2 and TRBJ2-5, reads EPEVTQTPSHQVTQMGQEVILRCVPISNHLYFYWYRQILGQKVEFLVSFYNNEISEKSEIFDDQFSVERPDGSNFTLKIRSTKLEDSAMYFCASSEFALQETQYFGPGTRLLVL.